The rows below give T cell receptor beta chains drawn from one sample of a study of control samples from healthy donors and cancer patients. Libraries were prepared by immunoSEQ multiplex PCR; TCRdb keeps only in-frame clonotypes and omits some of them. The sample carries 70,000 to 80,000 clones, about 90% recorded once. Material for sequencing was PBMCs. Source of these receptors: a woman in her fifties or sixties with head and neck cancer. The CDR3 runs from the conserved cysteine through the conserved F or W. The D gene is left open where the match is weak. Part of the rows lack a size; the others show once, few, many or a class for expanded clones.

CDR3 protein | CDR3 DNA | J gene | V gene | D gene | clone size
CASSPDSGRVFETQYF | TGCGCCAGCAGTCCGGATAGCGGGAGGGTTTTTGAGACCCAGTACTTC | TRBJ2-5 | TRBV10-2 | TRBD2 | .
CASSYVGSSYEQYF | TGTGCCAGTAGTTATGTAGGCAGCTCCTACGAGCAGTACTTC | TRBJ2-7 | TRBV19 | . | .
CASSVRANTEAFF | TGTGCCAGCAGCGTGAGAGCGAACACTGAAGCTTTCTTT | TRBJ1-1 | TRBV9 | . | .
CASSSQGTHEQYF | TGTGCCAGCAGTTCTCAGGGTACCCACGAGCAGTACTTC | TRBJ2-7 | TRBV12-3/TRBV12-4 | . | .
CASSSTRTGYEQYF | TGTGCCAGCAGCTCCACCCGGACAGGATACGAGCAGTACTTC | TRBJ2-7 | TRBV9 | TRBD1 | .
CASSYFQTGGSGELFF | TGTGCCAGCAGCTATTTTCAGACAGGGGGATCCGGGGAGCTGTTTTTT | TRBJ2-2 | TRBV7-2 | TRBD1 | .
CASSYTTSGVGDEQFF | TGTGCCAGCAGCTACACCACAAGCGGGGTGGGCGATGAGCAGTTCTTC | TRBJ2-1 | TRBV13 | TRBD2 | .
CASSQGAREGNGANVLTF | TGTGCCAGCAGCCAAGGGGCTAGGGAGGGCAATGGGGCCAACGTCCTGACTTTC | TRBJ2-6 | TRBV3-1/TRBV3-2 | TRBD2 | .
CATSYGFVQYF | TGTGCCACCAGCTACGGGTTCGTGCAGTACTTC | TRBJ2-7 | TRBV24-1 | . | .
CASSEATSGSRIEQFF | TGTGCCAGCAGTGAAGCGACTAGCGGGAGTAGGATTGAGCAGTTCTTC | TRBJ2-1 | TRBV6-1 | TRBD2 | .
CASRTRAGETQYF | TGTGCCAGCAGGACTAGGGCAGGCGAGACCCAGTACTTC | TRBJ2-5 | TRBV6-6 | . | .
CASSFRGNPGELFF | TGTGCCAGCAGCTTTCGGGGTAACCCCGGGGAGCTGTTTTTT | TRBJ2-2 | TRBV11-2 | . | .
CASSLGGLAGVSYEQYF | TGTGCCAGCAGCCTTGGGGGACTAGCGGGTGTTTCCTACGAGCAGTACTTC | TRBJ2-7 | TRBV2 | TRBD2 | .
CASSRGRENTEAFF | TGTGCCAGCAGCCGAGGACGGGAGAACACTGAAGCTTTCTTT | TRBJ1-1 | TRBV7-8 | . | .
CASSLGQGKSPLHF | TGTGCCAGCAGCTTAGGACAGGGAAAATCACCCCTCCACTTT | TRBJ1-6 | TRBV7-2 | TRBD1 | .
CASSLTSIFNEQFF | TGTGCCAGCAGTTTGACTAGCATTTTCAATGAGCAGTTCTTC | TRBJ2-1 | TRBV27 | TRBD2 | .
CASSEWGSWGEKLFF | TGTGCCAGCAGTGAATGGGGGTCTTGGGGGGAAAAACTGTTTTTT | TRBJ1-4 | TRBV25-1 | . | .
CAISATGGAGTDTQYF | TGTGCCATCAGTGCCACAGGGGGCGCAGGCACAGATACGCAGTATTTT | TRBJ2-3 | TRBV10-3 | TRBD1 | .
CASGDYLNTGELFF | TGCGCCAGCGGTGACTACCTAAACACCGGGGAGCTGTTTTTT | TRBJ2-2 | TRBV10-2 | . | .
CASSPGDGYTF | TGTGCCAGCAGTCCAGGGGATGGCTACACCTTC | TRBJ1-2 | TRBV27 | . | .
CASSPGTRGTQETQYF | TGTGCCAGCTCACCCGGGACTAGGGGGACCCAAGAGACCCAGTACTTC | TRBJ2-5 | TRBV18 | TRBD2 | .
CASSSSVIAGFYYF | TGTGCCAGCAGCTCCTCGGTGATAGCGGGATTTTATTACTTC | TRBJ2-5 | TRBV7-9 | TRBD2 | once
CASSAGISSYGYTF | TGTGCCAGCAGCGCCGGAATTTCCTCCTATGGCTACACCTTC | TRBJ1-2 | TRBV9 | . | .
CASSPASAYGYTF | TGCGCCAGCAGCCCCGCCTCGGCCTATGGCTACACCTTC | TRBJ1-2 | TRBV5-1 | . | .
CASSEWSGTDTQYF | TGTGCCAGCAGCGAATGGAGTGGCACAGATACGCAGTATTTT | TRBJ2-3 | TRBV9 | . | .
CASSVTSGRVSGEQFF | TGTGCCAGCAGCGTTACTAGCGGGAGAGTCTCGGGCGAGCAGTTCTTC | TRBJ2-1 | TRBV11-2 | TRBD2 | .
CATSDLSSGRGHEQFF | TGTGCCACCAGTGATTTGAGTAGCGGGAGGGGGCATGAGCAGTTCTTC | TRBJ2-1 | TRBV24-1 | TRBD2 | .
CASSVATANTEAFF | TGTGCCAGTAGTGTAGCAACAGCGAACACTGAAGCTTTCTTT | TRBJ1-1 | TRBV19 | . | once
CASSYLAGEGELFF | TGTGCCAGCAGTTATCTAGCGGGAGAAGGGGAGCTGTTTTTT | TRBJ2-2 | TRBV6-6 | TRBD2 | few
CASSFGLASNTGELFF | TGTGCCAGTAGTTTCGGACTAGCCTCGAACACCGGGGAGCTGTTTTTT | TRBJ2-2 | TRBV19 | TRBD2 | once
CASRDYSNTGELFF | TGTGCCAGTCGGGACTACTCTAACACCGGGGAGCTGTTTTTT | TRBJ2-2 | TRBV19 | TRBD2 | .
CASSLDDTGELFF | TGTGCCAGCAGCTTGGATGACACCGGGGAGCTGTTTTTT | TRBJ2-2 | TRBV5-4 | . | .
CASSSGLAGVSDTQYF | TGTGCCAGCAGCTCGGGACTAGCGGGAGTTTCAGATACGCAGTATTTT | TRBJ2-3 | TRBV11-2 | TRBD2 | .
CASSTGQGREETQYF | TGTGCCAGCAGCACGGGACAGGGTCGGGAAGAGACCCAGTACTTC | TRBJ2-5 | TRBV5-6 | TRBD1 | .
CASSVDSGPTPQHF | TGTGCCAGCAGCGTAGATTCAGGGCCGACGCCCCAGCATTTT | TRBJ1-5 | TRBV9 | . | .
CGLARGTDTQYF | TGTGGGTTAGCCCGAGGAACAGATACGCAGTATTTT | TRBJ2-3 | TRBV30 | . | .
CASSDPGQVKNIQYF | TGCGCCAGCAGTGATCCGGGACAGGTCAAAAACATTCAGTACTTC | TRBJ2-4 | TRBV10-2 | TRBD1 | .
CASSQGGRDSLIGFSNQPQHF | TGTGCCAGCAGCCAAGGGGGAAGGGACAGCCTAATTGGTTTTAGCAATCAGCCCCAGCATTTT | TRBJ1-5 | TRBV14 | TRBD1 | .
CASSPRGFTDTQYF | TGTGCCAGCAGTCCCCGGGGGTTCACAGATACGCAGTATTTT | TRBJ2-3 | TRBV27 | . | .
CASSLTSGRDEQFF | TGTGCCAGCAGCTTAACTAGCGGGAGAGATGAGCAGTTCTTC | TRBJ2-1 | TRBV11-2 | TRBD2 | .
CASSLVSGSSSYNEQFF | TGTGCCAGCAGTTTGGTTAGCGGGTCGAGCTCCTACAATGAGCAGTTCTTC | TRBJ2-1 | TRBV28 | TRBD2 | .
CASSDSHEAFF | TGTGCCAGCAGTGACAGTCATGAAGCTTTCTTT | TRBJ1-1 | TRBV6-1 | . | .
CASSLRQGTYNEQFF | TGTGCCAGCAGCCTCAGACAGGGTACCTACAATGAGCAGTTCTTC | TRBJ2-1 | TRBV3-1/TRBV3-2 | TRBD1 | .
CASSQSYEQYF | TGCGCCAGCAGCCAGAGTTACGAGCAGTACTTC | TRBJ2-7 | TRBV4-1 | . | .
CASSLGGQGDKNIQYF | TGCGCCAGCAGCTTGGGAGGACAGGGGGACAAAAACATTCAGTACTTC | TRBJ2-4 | TRBV5-1 | TRBD1 | .
CATSAPTGTSGNEQFF | TGTGCCACCAGTGCGCCAACCGGGACTAGCGGCAATGAGCAGTTCTTC | TRBJ2-1 | TRBV24-1 | TRBD2 | .
CASSETQGNIQYF | TGTGCCAGCAGCGAAACCCAGGGTAACATTCAGTACTTC | TRBJ2-4 | TRBV28 | . | .
CASSQGQASGNTIYF | TGTGCCAGCAGCCAAGGACAGGCCTCTGGAAACACCATATATTTT | TRBJ1-3 | TRBV3-1/TRBV3-2 | . | .
CAGRDAGVQYF | TGTGCCGGCCGGGACGCTGGAGTACAGTACTTC | TRBJ2-7 | TRBV2 | . | .
CASSLIQIQGTDTQYF | TGCGCCAGCAGCTTGATACAGATCCAGGGCACAGATACGCAGTATTTT | TRBJ2-3 | TRBV5-1 | . | .
CASSFFPTAYNEQFF | TGTGCCAGCAGCTTTTTTCCGACTGCCTACAATGAGCAGTTCTTC | TRBJ2-1 | TRBV7-9 | . | .
CASSLSGTYSNQPQHF | TGTGCCAGCAGCTTATCGGGGACTTATAGCAATCAGCCCCAGCATTTT | TRBJ1-5 | TRBV7-2 | . | .
CASSLSSGDSYEQYF | TGTGCCAGCAGCTTATCGTCGGGAGATTCGTACGAGCAGTACTTC | TRBJ2-7 | TRBV7-6 | . | .
CASSPTGGREQYF | TGTGCCAGCAGCCCGACCGGCGGGAGGGAGCAGTACTTC | TRBJ2-7 | TRBV3-1/TRBV3-2 | TRBD2 | .
CASSSPGSGMNAGELFF | TGTGCCAGCAGTTCCCCGGGTAGCGGGATGAATGCCGGGGAGCTGTTTTTT | TRBJ2-2 | TRBV28 | TRBD2 | .
CASSPTGGSQPQHF | TGTGCCAGCTCACCTACAGGGGGCAGTCAGCCCCAGCATTTT | TRBJ1-5 | TRBV18 | TRBD1 | once
CAWSKREYGELFF | TGTGCCTGGAGCAAGCGGGAGTACGGGGAGCTGTTTTTT | TRBJ2-2 | TRBV30 | TRBD2 | .